The 7 T cell receptor beta chains listed next were all sequenced from one sample in a study of T cell changes during pregnancy in multiple sclerosis. The assay was immunoSEQ multiplex PCR, and TCRdb's table has in-frame clones only and misses some. Seen here are fewer than 40,000 clones, around 91% observed once, and the top ten hold roughly 0.5%. The material sequenced was CD4+ T cells from peripheral blood mononuclear cells, taken in the second trimester of pregnancy. The receptors were gathered from a female donor in good health, enrolled as a control in a pregnancy study.

The rearrangement links TRBV6-5 to TRBJ1-1; tentative D call: TRBD1 (6 bases). Between the trimmed V and J ends, which lost 4 bases and 11 bases, there was a span of 17 bases. The CDR3 contains 13 residues. Germline CDR1 MNHEY, CDR2 SVGAGI. The CDR3 is CASSSPGDSVAFF. CDR3 DNA sequence: TGTGCCAGCAGTTCACCAGGGGATTCGGTCGCTTTCTTT.

This chain connects TRBV19 to TRBJ2-3; TRBD2 agrees at 7 bases. This CDR3 comprises 13 residues. CDR1 is LNHDA and CDR2 is SQIVND in the germline V gene (reference sequence). V gave up 9 bases and J gave up 1 base; unmatched junction bases: 4. The CDR3 is CASRGVGTDTQYF. The CDR3 region has the DNA TGTGCCAGCCGGGGGGTTGGCACAGATACGCAGTATTTT.

The chain links TRBV12-5 to TRBJ2-1; 9 bases align to TRBD2. V lost 1 base and J lost 2; bases outside the gene matches: 6. CDR3 length: 17 residues. Germline V CDR1 and CDR2: LGHNT, FRNRAP. In DNA form, the CDR3 reads TGTGCTAGTGGTTTGGGAGTACTAGCGGGCGCCTACAATGAGCAGTTCTTC. Its protein is CASGLGVLAGAYNEQFF.

This chain links TRBV5-1 with TRBJ1-5; 12 bases are a match to TRBD1. Germline V lookup: CDR1 SGHRS, CDR2 YFSETQ. V lost 0 bases to trimming and J lost 4 bases; unmatched junction nucleotides: 5. The CDR3 runs 17 residues. The CDR3 bases are TGCGCCAGCAGCTTGGCCGGGACAGGGGGCAAGAATCAGCCCCAGCATTTT. Protein sequence: CASSLAGTGGKNQPQHF.

The chain combines TRBV6-6 with TRBJ1-2, with D possibly TRBD1 on 6 matching bases. The CDR3 has 14 residues. Germline CDR1 reads MNHNY; CDR2 reads SVGAGI (reference sequence). V dropped 2 bases and J dropped 7 bases, with 14 bases sitting between them. The CDR3 loop is CASSYTGRSSGYTF. DNA of the CDR3: TGTGCCAGCAGTTACACAGGGAGAAGTAGTGGCTACACCTTC.

This rearrangement joins TRBV5-1 to TRBJ2-5, with TRBD1 identical over 11 bases. V was clipped by 4 bases and J by 2 bases; unmatched bases: 4. CDR1 and CDR2 (germline): SGHRS, YFSETQ. The CDR3 length is 15 residues. DNA of the CDR3: TGCGCCAGCAGCCGGACAGGGGGCCTTCAAGAGACCCAGTACTTC. The encoded protein is CASSRTGGLQETQYF.

The genes are TRBV5-1 and TRBJ2-5; 8 bases are shared with TRBD1. CDR3 length: 16 residues. Germline trimming cut 4 bases from V and 5 bases from J; bases unmatched to any gene: 13. Germline assignment: CDR1 SGHRS and CDR2 YFSETQ. This CDR3 reads CASSKWTGFREETQYF. CDR3 nucleotide sequence: TGCGCCAGCAGCAAATGGACAGGGTTTAGGGAGGAGACCCAGTACTTC.